A single sample is the source of the 6 T cell receptor beta chains below, sequenced in a study of blood T cell repertoires in COVID-19 (dated by TCRdb to the early 2020s). Libraries were built with the immunoSEQ multiplex PCR assay. TCRdb stores this immuneACCESS table with in-frame sequences only. Part of the clones is absent; in the studies checked, under half of the shortfall reflects unresolved V genes, and no reason is known for the rest. In this sample the table shows about 260,000 clones, 86% of which occur a single time. 2% to 2.5% of the sample is held by the ten biggest clonotypes. Material: PBMCs or T cells enriched from blood (not recorded which). All receptors come from a woman between 45 and 65 years old who had recovered from COVID-19.

The V gene is TRBV4-2, the J gene TRBJ1-1; D gene unclear. V was trimmed by 4 bases and J by 11 bases, leaving 17 bases between them. Germline values: CDR1 LGHNA, CDR2 YNFKEQ. The CDR3 is 13 amino acids. The CDR3 sequence is CASSRNPGEAAFF. CDR3 DNA sequence: TGTGCCAGCAGCCGGAACCCCGGGGAGGCGGCTTTCTTT.

This chain connects TRBV28 to TRBJ1-5, with D possibly being TRBD1 (6 bases). V dropped 0 bases and J dropped 5 bases, with 11 bases sitting between them. The CDR3 is made up of 15 amino acids. The germline CDR1 and CDR2 sequences are MDHEN and SYDVKM. CDR3 coding DNA: TGTGCCAGCAGTTTATGGTCCAGGGGCGATCAGCCCCAGCATTTT. This sequence encodes CASSLWSRGDQPQHF. Full variable domain (rest looked up from reference TRBV28 and TRBJ1-5): DVKVTQSSRYLVKRTGEKVFLECVQDMDHENMFWYRQDPGLGLRLIYFSYDVKMKEKGDIPEGYSVSREKKERFSLILESASTNQTSMYLCASSLWSRGDQPQHFGDGTRLSIL.

The V call is TRBV2, the J call TRBJ1-5, with D maybe TRBD1 (6 bases). The V and J ends lost 2 bases and 6 bases respectively, with 11 bases between them. Germline V CDR1 and CDR2: SNHLY, FYNNEI. The CDR3 has 14 residues. The CDR3 region is CASSELKGVQPQHF. The CDR3 DNA sequence: TGTGCCAGCAGTGAACTTAAGGGGGTTCAGCCCCAGCATTTT.

CDR3 sequence (DNA): TGTGCCAGCAGTTTGGCCCTAGCGGAGAGCTCCTACAATGAGCAGTTCTTC. Protein product: CASSLALAESSYNEQFF. This chain joins TRBV28 and TRBJ2-1, with 7 bases aligning to TRBD2. Germline V gives CDR1 MDHEN, CDR2 SYDVKM. V lost 3 bases and J lost 0; bases outside the gene matches: 8. The CDR3 loop spans 17 amino acids.

There are a few counts of this clone. CDR3 in DNA: TGTGCCAGCAGTGATGGTCGGCTAGAGGCGGGGGAGCAGTTCTTC. Protein sequence: CASSDGRLEAGEQFF. This chain connects TRBV6-1 to TRBJ2-1; TRBD2 might be the D (6 bases). V lost 3 bases, J lost 10 bases, and 19 bases lay in between. The CDR3 extends over 15 amino acids. CDR1 and CDR2 from the germline V gene are MNHNS and SASEGT.

CDR3 amino acids: CASSLVGSGANVLTF. CDR3 coding DNA: TGTGCCAGCAGCTTGGTCGGCTCTGGGGCCAACGTCCTGACTTTC. The chain couples TRBV5-6 to TRBJ2-6, with unresolved D. CDR1 and CDR2 (germline): SGHDT, YYEEEE. The CDR3 loop spans 15 amino acids. Trimming shortened V by 0 bases and J by 0 bases, and 4 bases separated the two germline ends.